This entry describes one TCR beta chain. Time point specified: blood 4 weeks post-SBRT, at nephrectomy. Treatment given: 15 Gy SBRT to primary tumor, nephrectomy 4 weeks later. Nephrectomy followed 15 Gy stereotactic body radiation by 4 weeks. This renal cell carcinoma was of the clear cell type. This sample is drawn from a study of radiation and T cells in renal cell carcinoma. Profiled with immunoSEQ multiplex PCR; TCRdb holds only in-frame clones, not every one. The data contain about 62,000 clones, roughly 80% of them seen just once; the ten biggest clones take up about 6.8%. The ends were cut back, 1 base at V and 9 bases at J, with 13 bases in the middle. This CDR3 region has 14 residues. Germline values: CDR1 SGHTA, CDR2 FQGNSA.

This rearrangement joins TRBV7-2 to TRBJ2-1; D may be TRBD2 (6 bases). The sequence came from a man in his fifties or sixties with renal cell carcinoma. The sequencing used blood, collected from a patient whose treatment included radiotherapy and nephrectomy. CDR3 coding DNA: TGTGCCAGCAGCTTAGGACTAGAAGTCACTGAGCAGTTCTTC. Protein sequence: CASSLGLEVTEQFF.